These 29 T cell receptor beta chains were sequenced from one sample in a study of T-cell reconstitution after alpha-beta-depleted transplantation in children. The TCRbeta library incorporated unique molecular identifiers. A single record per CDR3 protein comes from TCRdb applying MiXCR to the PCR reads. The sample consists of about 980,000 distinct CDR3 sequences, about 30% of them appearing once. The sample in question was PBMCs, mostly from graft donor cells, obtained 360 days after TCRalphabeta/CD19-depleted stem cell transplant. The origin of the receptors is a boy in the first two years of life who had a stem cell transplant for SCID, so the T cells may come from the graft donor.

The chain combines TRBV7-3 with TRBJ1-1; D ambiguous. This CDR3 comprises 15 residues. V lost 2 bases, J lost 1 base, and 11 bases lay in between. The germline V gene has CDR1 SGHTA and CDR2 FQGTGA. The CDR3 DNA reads TGTGCCAGCAGCTTACGCGGGCCACCGAACACTGAAGCTTTCTTT. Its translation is CASSLRGPPNTEAFF.

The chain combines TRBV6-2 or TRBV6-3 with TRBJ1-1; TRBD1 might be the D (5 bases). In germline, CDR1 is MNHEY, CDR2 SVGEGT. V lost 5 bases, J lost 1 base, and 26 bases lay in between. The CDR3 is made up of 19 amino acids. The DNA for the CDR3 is TGTGCCAGCAGTGATAAGCCCCTGGGCGGGGCGTGGAGGAACACTGAAGCTTTCTTT. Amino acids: CASSDKPLGGAWRNTEAFF.

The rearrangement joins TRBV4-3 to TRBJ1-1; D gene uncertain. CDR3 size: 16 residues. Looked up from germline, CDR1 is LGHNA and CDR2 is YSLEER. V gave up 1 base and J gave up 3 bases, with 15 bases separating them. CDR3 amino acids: CASSQVTDFVDTEAFF. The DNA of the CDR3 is TGCGCCAGCAGCCAAGTGACGGATTTTGTGGACACTGAAGCTTTCTTT.

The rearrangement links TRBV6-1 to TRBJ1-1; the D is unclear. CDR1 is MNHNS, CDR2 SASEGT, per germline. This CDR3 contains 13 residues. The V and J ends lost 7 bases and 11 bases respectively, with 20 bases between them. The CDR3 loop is CASTHPAFGTAFF. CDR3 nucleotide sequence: TGTGCCAGCACCCATCCGGCTTTTGGTACGGCTTTCTTT.

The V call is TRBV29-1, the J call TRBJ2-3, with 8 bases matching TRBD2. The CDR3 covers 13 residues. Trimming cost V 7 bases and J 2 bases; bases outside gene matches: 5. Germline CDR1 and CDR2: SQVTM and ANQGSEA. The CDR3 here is CSGTSGPTDTQYF. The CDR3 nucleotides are TGCAGCGGAACTAGCGGCCCCACAGATACGCAGTATTTT.

As DNA, the CDR3 is TGCGCCAGCAGCCTCGGACTAGCCCCAGATTACAATGAGCAGTTCTTC. It translates to CASSLGLAPDYNEQFF. The J gene is TRBJ2-1, the V gene TRBV5-1; 8 nucleotides align to TRBD2. From germline, CDR1 is SGHRS and CDR2 YFSETQ. There are 16 residues in the CDR3. Unmatched junction bases numbered 10, after V lost 4 bases and J lost 4 bases.

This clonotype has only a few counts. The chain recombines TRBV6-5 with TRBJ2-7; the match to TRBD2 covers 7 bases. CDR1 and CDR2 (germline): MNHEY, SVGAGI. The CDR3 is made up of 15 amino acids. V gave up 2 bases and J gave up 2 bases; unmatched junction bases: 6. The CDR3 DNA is TGTGCCAGCAGTTACGGCGGCGGGGGTGCCTACGAGCAGTACTTC. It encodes CASSYGGGGAYEQYF.

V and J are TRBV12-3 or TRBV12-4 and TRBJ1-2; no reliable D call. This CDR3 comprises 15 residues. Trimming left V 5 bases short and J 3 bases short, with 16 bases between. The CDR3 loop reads CASSLTPASDYGYTF. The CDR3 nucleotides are TGTGCCAGCAGTCTTACACCCGCATCAGACTATGGCTACACCTTC.

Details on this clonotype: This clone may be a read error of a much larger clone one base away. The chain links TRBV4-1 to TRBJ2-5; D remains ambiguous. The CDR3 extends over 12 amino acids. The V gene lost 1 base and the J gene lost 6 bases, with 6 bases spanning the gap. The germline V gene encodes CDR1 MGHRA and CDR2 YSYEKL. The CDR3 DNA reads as TGCGCCAGCAGCCAAGTTCAAAAGACCCAGTACTTC. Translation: CASSQVQKTQYF.

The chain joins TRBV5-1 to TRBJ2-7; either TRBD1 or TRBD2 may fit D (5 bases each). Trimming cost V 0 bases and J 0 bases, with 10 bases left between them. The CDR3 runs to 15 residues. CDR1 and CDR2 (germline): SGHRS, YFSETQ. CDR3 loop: CASSLEGTFSYEQYF. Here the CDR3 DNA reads TGCGCCAGCAGCTTGGAGGGGACCTTCTCCTACGAGCAGTACTTC.

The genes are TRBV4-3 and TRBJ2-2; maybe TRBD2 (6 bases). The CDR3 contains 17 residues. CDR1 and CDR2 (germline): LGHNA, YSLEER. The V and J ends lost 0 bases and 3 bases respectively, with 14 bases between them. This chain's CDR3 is CASSQDPSLAYTGELFF. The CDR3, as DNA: TGCGCCAGCAGCCAAGATCCCTCCCTAGCGTACACCGGGGAGCTGTTTTTT.

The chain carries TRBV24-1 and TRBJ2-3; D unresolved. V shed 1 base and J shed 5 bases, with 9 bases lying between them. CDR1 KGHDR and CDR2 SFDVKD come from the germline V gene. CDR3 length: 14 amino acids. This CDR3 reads CATSDFTRIDTQYF. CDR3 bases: TGTGCCACCAGTGATTTTACCCGGATAGATACGCAGTATTTT.

The CDR3 DNA sequence: TGTGCCAGCAGTAGGGAGGTAGCGGAGACCCAGTACTTC. It specifies CASSREVAETQYF. The J gene is TRBJ2-5, the V gene TRBV12-3 or TRBV12-4; the D gene is possibly TRBD2 (6 bases). Trimming removed 5 bases at V and 5 bases at J, with 12 bases between. This CDR3 spans 13 amino acids.

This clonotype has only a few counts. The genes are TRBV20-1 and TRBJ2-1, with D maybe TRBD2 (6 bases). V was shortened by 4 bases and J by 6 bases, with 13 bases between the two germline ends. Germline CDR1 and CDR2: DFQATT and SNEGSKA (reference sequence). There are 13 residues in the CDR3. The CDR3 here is CSATTSFPNEQFF. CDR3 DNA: TGCAGTGCTACGACTAGTTTCCCCAATGAGCAGTTCTTC.

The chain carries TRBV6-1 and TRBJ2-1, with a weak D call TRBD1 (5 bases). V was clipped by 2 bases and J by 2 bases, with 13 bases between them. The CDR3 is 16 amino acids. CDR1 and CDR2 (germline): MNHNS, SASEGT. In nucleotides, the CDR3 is TGTGCCAGCAGTGAATTTCGACAGCCCCCCTACAATGAGCAGTTCTTC. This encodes CASSEFRQPPYNEQFF.

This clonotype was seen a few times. CDR3 in DNA: TGCGCCAGCAGCCCCTTGGTGGGACAGTCCTCCTACGAGCAGTACTTC. Protein sequence: CASSPLVGQSSYEQYF. V gene TRBV4-3 combines with J gene TRBJ2-7; 7 nucleotides line up with TRBD1. V lost 4 bases and J lost 0; bases outside the gene matches: 9. CDR3 length equals 16 residues. Germline CDR1 LGHNA, CDR2 YSLEER.

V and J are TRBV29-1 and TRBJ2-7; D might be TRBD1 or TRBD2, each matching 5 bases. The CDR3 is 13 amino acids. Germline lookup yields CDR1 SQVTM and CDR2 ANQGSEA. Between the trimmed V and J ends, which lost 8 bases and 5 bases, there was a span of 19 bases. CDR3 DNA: TGCAGCACGGGGCTCCTCGAGGGAGACGAGCAGTACTTC. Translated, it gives CSTGLLEGDEQYF.

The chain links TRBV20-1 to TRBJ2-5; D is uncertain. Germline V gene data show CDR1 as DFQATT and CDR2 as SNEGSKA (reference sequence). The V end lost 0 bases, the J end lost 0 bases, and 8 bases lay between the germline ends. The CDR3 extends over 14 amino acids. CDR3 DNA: TGCAGTGCTAGAGATCTCCTGGACCAAGAGACCCAGTACTTC. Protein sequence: CSARDLLDQETQYF.

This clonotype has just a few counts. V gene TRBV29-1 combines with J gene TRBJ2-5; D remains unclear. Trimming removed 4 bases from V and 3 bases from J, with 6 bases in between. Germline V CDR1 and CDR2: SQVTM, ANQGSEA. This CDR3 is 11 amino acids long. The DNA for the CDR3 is TGCAGCGTTGTCCAGGAAGAGACCCAGTACTTC. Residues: CSVVQEETQYF.

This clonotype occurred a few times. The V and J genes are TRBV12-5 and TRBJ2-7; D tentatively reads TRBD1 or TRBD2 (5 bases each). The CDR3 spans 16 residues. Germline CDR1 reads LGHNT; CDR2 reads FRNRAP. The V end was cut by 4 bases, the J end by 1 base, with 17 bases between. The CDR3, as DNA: TGTGCTAGTGGTTCCCTCTGGGGACCGGGTTCCTACGAGCAGTACTTC. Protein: CASGSLWGPGSYEQYF.

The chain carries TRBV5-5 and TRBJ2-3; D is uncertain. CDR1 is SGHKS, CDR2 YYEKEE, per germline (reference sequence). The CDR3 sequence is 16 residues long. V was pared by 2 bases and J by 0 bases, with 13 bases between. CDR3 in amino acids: CASSFHPGPSTDTQYF. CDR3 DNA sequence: TGTGCCAGCAGCTTTCACCCAGGACCTAGCACAGATACGCAGTATTTT.

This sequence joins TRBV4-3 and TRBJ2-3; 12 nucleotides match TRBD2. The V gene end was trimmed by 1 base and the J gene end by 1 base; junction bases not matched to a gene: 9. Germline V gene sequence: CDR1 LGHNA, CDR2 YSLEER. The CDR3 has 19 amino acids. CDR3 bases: TGCGCCAGCAGCCAAGGACTAGCGGGGGCCGTCGAAGGCACAGATACGCAGTATTTT. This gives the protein CASSQGLAGAVEGTDTQYF.

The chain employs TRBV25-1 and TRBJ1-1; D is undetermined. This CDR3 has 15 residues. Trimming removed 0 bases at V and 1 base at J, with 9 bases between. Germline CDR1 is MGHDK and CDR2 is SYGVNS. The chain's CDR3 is CASSEYGIKNTEAFF. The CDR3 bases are TGTGCCAGCAGTGAATATGGGATAAAGAACACTGAAGCTTTCTTT. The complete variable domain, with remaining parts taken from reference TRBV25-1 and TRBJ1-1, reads EADIYQTPRYLVIGTGKKITLECSQTMGHDKMYWYQQDPGMELHLIHYSYGVNSTEKGDLSSESTVSRIRTEHFPLTLESARPSHTSQYLCASSEYGIKNTEAFFGQGTRLTVV.

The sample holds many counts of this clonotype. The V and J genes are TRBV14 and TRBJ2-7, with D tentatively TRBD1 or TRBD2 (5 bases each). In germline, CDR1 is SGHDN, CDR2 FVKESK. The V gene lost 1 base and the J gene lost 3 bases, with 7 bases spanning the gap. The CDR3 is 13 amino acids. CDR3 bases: TGTGCCAGCAGCCAAGGGGGGATCTACGAGCAGTACTTC. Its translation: CASSQGGIYEQYF.

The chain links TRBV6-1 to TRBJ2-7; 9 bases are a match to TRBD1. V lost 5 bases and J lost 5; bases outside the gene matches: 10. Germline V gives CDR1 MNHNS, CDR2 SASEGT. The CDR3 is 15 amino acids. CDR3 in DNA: TGTGCCAGCAGTACCGCCGGGACAGGGATCAACGAGCAGTACTTC. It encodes CASSTAGTGINEQYF.

CDR3 DNA: TGTGCCAGCAGTTACTACCCTACAGGGAGCTCCTACAATGAGCAGTTCTTC. This translates into CASSYYPTGSSYNEQFF. The chain combines TRBV6-5 with TRBJ2-1, with a possible D match to TRBD1 (6 bases). V dropped 1 base and J dropped 0 bases, with 13 bases sitting between them. In germline, CDR1 is MNHEY, CDR2 SVGAGI. The CDR3 covers 17 residues.

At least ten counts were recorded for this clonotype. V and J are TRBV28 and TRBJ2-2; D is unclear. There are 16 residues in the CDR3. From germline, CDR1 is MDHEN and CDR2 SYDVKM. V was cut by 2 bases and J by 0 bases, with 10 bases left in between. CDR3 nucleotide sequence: TGTGCCAGCAGTTTAACGGCCGCTGCGAACACCGGGGAGCTGTTTTTT. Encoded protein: CASSLTAAANTGELFF.

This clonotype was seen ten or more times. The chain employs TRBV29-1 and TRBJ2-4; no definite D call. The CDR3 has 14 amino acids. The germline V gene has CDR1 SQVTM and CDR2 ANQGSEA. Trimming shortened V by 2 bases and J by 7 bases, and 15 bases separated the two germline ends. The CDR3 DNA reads TGCAGCGTTGAAATAACCGGCGTCAGGAACATTCAGTACTTC. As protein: CSVEITGVRNIQYF.

The chain's CDR3 is CASSYGGPIIQYF. The CDR3 DNA reads TGTGCCAGCAGTTACGGGGGCCCAATCATTCAGTACTTC. The chain combines TRBV6-2 or TRBV6-3 with TRBJ2-4; D perhaps matches TRBD1 (6 bases). From germline, CDR1 is MNHEY and CDR2 SVGEGT. V gave up 2 bases and J gave up 9 bases, with 11 bases separating them. The CDR3 totals 13 residues.